This TCR beta chain was observed in a study of CD8 T cells in ankylosing spondylitis. CDR1 SGHNT and CDR2 YYREEE come from the germline V gene (reference sequence). The V and J ends lost 1 base and 2 bases respectively, with 21 bases between them. The CDR3 is 19 residues long. TCRdb reanalysed the 5' RACE reads using MiXCR and keeps one entry per CDR3 protein. Of about 360,000 distinct CDR3 sequences in the sample, roughly 20% are singletons; the top ten hold roughly 14%. The chain joins TRBV5-4 to TRBJ2-2; D is perhaps TRBD1 (5 bases). The TCR was taken from a male donor with ankylosing spondylitis or in good health (not recorded which). Sequenced sample: blood, either unsorted or a sorted T cell fraction (not recorded which). The CDR3 sequence: CASSLTPGSSNLNTGELFF. The CDR3 DNA is TGTGCCAGCAGCTTGACCCCAGGGTCGTCCAATTTAAACACCGGGGAGCTGTTTTTT.